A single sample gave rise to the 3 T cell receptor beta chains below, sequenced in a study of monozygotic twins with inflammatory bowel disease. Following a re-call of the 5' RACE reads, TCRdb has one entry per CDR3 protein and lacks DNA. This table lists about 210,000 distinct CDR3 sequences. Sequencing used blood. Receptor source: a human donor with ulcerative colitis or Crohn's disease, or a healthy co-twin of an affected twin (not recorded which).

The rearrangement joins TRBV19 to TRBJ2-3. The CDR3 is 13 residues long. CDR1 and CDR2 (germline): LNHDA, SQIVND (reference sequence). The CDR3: CASSIVRLDTQYF.

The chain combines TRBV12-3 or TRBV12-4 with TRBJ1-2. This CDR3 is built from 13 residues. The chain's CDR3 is CASSLGGSSGYTF.

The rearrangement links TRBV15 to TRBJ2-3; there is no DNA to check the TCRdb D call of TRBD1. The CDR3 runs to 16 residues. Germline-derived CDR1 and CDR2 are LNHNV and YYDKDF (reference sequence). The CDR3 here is CATSREGRQRTDTQYF.